Listed below are T cell receptor beta chains from one sample, sequenced in a study of T cell repertoires in cytomegalovirus infection. One entry per CDR3 protein, called by TCRdb with MiXCR from the reads. The sample contains approximately 76,000 distinct CDR3 sequences, about 24% of which appear only once. Their cognate antigens are unknown. The sequences come from CD8+ T cells from cultured PBMCs, collected from culture after CMV antigen stimulation. The receptor set was obtained from a human donor in good health (CMV status not recorded). Some clones in this sample may be carry-over from other donors' samples. Both conserved end residues are part of each CDR3. D genes are given only for firm matches. Size is stated for part of the rows, as once, few or many counts, or as a class when the clone is expanded.

d_gene | j_gene | v_gene | len | abundance | CDR3aa | CDR3nt
TRBD1 | TRBJ2-2 | TRBV27 | 20 | few | CASSSPRDRGPQGGTGELFF | TGTGCCAGCAGTTCTCCCCGGGACAGGGGTCCCCAGGGGGGGACCGGGGAGCTGTTTTTT
NA | TRBJ2-2 | TRBV5-4 | 14 | NA | CASSLFSGAGELFF | TGTGCCAGCAGCTTGTTCTCGGGGGCCGGGGAGCTGTTTTTT
TRBD1 | TRBJ2-7 | TRBV5-8 | 14 | few | CASSFGTVLPEQYF | TGTGCCAGCAGCTTCGGGACAGTCCTCCCAGAGCAGTACTTC
NA | TRBJ2-2 | TRBV6-4 | 14 | few | CASSDQGETGELFF | TGTGCCAGCAGTGACCAGGGAGAAACCGGGGAGCTGTTTTTT
NA | TRBJ2-3 | TRBV6-1 | 17 | many | CASSFVGRQTSTDTQYF | TGTGCCAGCAGTTTTGTGGGGCGGCAAACTAGCACAGATACGCAGTATTTT
NA | TRBJ1-1 | TRBV27 | 14 | NA | CASSLSGVYTEAFF | TGTGCCAGCAGTTTATCAGGCGTCTACACTGAAGCTTTCTTT
NA | TRBJ1-2 | TRBV4-2 | 16 | NA | CTSSQDPGGSNYGYTF | TGTACCAGTAGCCAAGATCCCGGGGGCTCTAACTATGGCTACACCTTC
NA | TRBJ1-5 | TRBV19 | 12 | many | CASTMGGQPQHF | TGTGCCAGTACAATGGGCGGGCAGCCCCAGCATTTT
TRBD1 | TRBJ2-1 | TRBV10-1 | 16 | few | CASSGFAGTGGDEQFF | TGCGCCAGCAGTGGATTCGCCGGGACAGGGGGCGATGAGCAGTTCTTC
NA | TRBJ2-1 | TRBV27 | 11 | NA | CASSLYHEQFF | TGTGCCAGCAGTTTATACCATGAGCAGTTCTTC
NA | TRBJ1-6 | TRBV2 | 14 | NA | CASRGVIDNSPLHF | TGTGCCAGCAGAGGGGTGATAGATAATTCACCCCTCCACTTT
NA | TRBJ2-3 | TRBV7-8 | 15 | many | CASSLRVPQADTQYF | TGTGCCAGCAGCTTAAGGGTCCCACAAGCAGATACGCAGTATTTT
TRBD1 | TRBJ2-3 | TRBV5-1 | 15 | NA | CASSRDRASGDTQYF | TGCGCCAGCAGCAGGGACAGGGCCAGTGGAGATACGCAGTATTTT
NA | TRBJ1-1 | TRBV4-3 | 15 | NA | CVSSQEPQANTEAFF | TGCGTCAGCAGCCAAGAGCCCCAAGCTAACACTGAAGCTTTCTTT
NA | TRBJ2-1 | TRBV3-1 | 13 | NA | CASSQAGSNEQFF | TGTGCCAGCAGCCAAGCAGGGAGCAATGAGCAGTTCTTC
NA | TRBJ2-5 | TRBV12-3/TRBV12-4 | 12 | NA | CASSFWQETQYF | TGTGCCAGCAGTTTTTGGCAAGAGACCCAGTACTTC